This T cell receptor (beta chain) was retrieved from a study of beta chain features in type 1 diabetes. Expressed TCRB transcripts were sequenced after all isolated RNA was converted to cDNA. Average reads for naive, central memory and regulatory T cell samples were about 3.57 million. Profiling relied on immunoSEQ multiplex PCR, and the TCRdb table lists in-frame clones only, not all of them. The data show 600,000 or so clones, with roughly an eighth seen just once and 0.035% to 0.045% held by the top ten. This clone has just a few counts. What it binds is not known. The study, taken as a whole, reports: In all four CD4+ subsets, TCRB CDR3 length was significantly, moderately reduced in type 1 diabetes. The study found fewer insertions and more deletions at VDJ junctions in type 1 diabetes patients. Naive, central memory and Treg TCRB repertoires appeared more alike in patients than in healthy donors. The study notes PCR might favor shorter templates equally in patients and controls.

The source of this sequence is a man between 18 and 29 years old with type 1 diabetes. Sequenced input: naive CD4+ T cells from blood.

CDR3 amino acids: CASKFREYGELFF. DNA of the CDR3: TGTGCCAGTAAATTTCGGGAGTACGGGGAGCTGTTTTTT. The rearrangement uses TRBV19 and TRBJ2-2; D may be TRBD2 (6 bases). The CDR3 is 13 residues long. The V gene's germline CDR1 is LNHDA and CDR2 SQIVND (reference sequence). Trimming cost V 7 bases and J 7 bases, with 13 bases left between them.